This TCR beta chain was observed in a study of T cells in Graves' hyperthyroidism and ophthalmopathy (dated 2019 in TCRdb). Regarding the study in general: Peripheral blood samples were taken at initial diagnosis, before any treatment was given. To identify TCR V-J signatures that set the groups apart, the researchers used a discovery cohort of more than 95 patients, made up of 40 to 45 with Graves' ophthalmopathy and some 58 with stable Graves' hyperthyroidism. Prospective prediction of ophthalmopathy was tested in an independent validation cohort of some 20 hyperthyroidism patients and 15 to 17 patients who later progressed to ophthalmopathy. The approximately 100 discovery patients were divided at random into training and test sets in a 7:3 ratio. In about six Graves' hyperthyroidism patients, the study also compared T-cell repertoires from thyroid tissue with T-cell repertoires from blood. After sampling, hyperthyroidism patients received methimazole starting at 30 mg daily, and ophthalmopathy patients received high-dose intravenous methylprednisolone. TCR Vbeta CDR3 sequencing of 130 to 150 peripheral blood samples (approximately 44 ophthalmopathy, under 80 hyperthyroidism and about 17 progressor patients) is reported in the paper.

The TCR beta CDR3 regions were amplified from RNA transcripts. The TCR CDR3 was subjected to a first round of RT-PCR using the HTBI primer set and the Qiagen OneStep RT-PCR kit. A second multiplex PCR round built the libraries, followed by size selection and purification. Paired-end sequencing of the libraries was performed with 100 bp reads on an Illumina HiSeq2000. The authors' analysis ran thus. SOAPnuke was used to process the raw data, removing reads that contained adapters or uncalled bases, had a mean Phred below 15, or lacked an exact match to the constant primer or identifier. High-quality paired reads were merged with COPE v1.2.5, and unique nucleotide sequences were defined as clonotypes. Clonotypes were aligned to IMGT TRBV, TRBD and TRBJ reference segments using MiTCR v1.1. The analysis was restricted to V-J combinations with a frequency above 0.0001, which together covered approximately 99% of the repertoires. The TCS score was defined as the ratio of F50 (clonal expansion) to E x V (chaos), calculated using BLOSUM62-based TCRdist between CDR3 peptides within each V-J. Welch's t-statistics and random forest reduced around 550 V-J features to fewer than 15, which were used in a naive Bayes classifier (R e1071). Through fastp at Q25 and MiXCR, TCRdb rebuilt clones from the public reads, retaining in-frame beta chains. For every CDR3 protein sequence, its rows merge into one entry that carries the most common genes and DNA. For this entry, the V and J calls and clone size follow TCRdb and not the study's own pipeline. Counted in this sample were 600,000 to 650,000 distinct CDR3 sequences; about a fifth of them appeared once. Approximately 30% of the sample is taken by the ten largest.

On the study overall, not on this receptor specifically: Sample size was not statistically predetermined, and blinding of investigators to group allocation was not performed. In validation, the model predicted progression to ophthalmopathy with 55% to 71% sensitivity and 72% to 75% specificity, a median of around six months before onset. In cross-validation, a model built on a 13 V-J signature told ophthalmopathy apart from stable hyperthyroidism with approximately 91% sensitivity and around 84% specificity, and in testing the same model reached 80%/75%. Most expanded thyroid clonotypes (frequency above 0.001) were also found in blood, which suggests that blood repertoires may mirror thyroid immune responses.

The germline V gene yields MDHEN for CDR1 and SYDVKM for CDR2. The CDR3 has 15 amino acids, counting the end cysteine and phenylalanine. This entry keeps only the CDR3 DNA: 45 bases, framed from base 1. A distance of 15 bases separates the germline ends of V and J, which lose 5 bases and 4 bases respectively. In the ophthalmopathy patients, disease was moderately to severely active, with a Clinical Activity Score of 3 or more, a NOSPECS grade of 4 or more, and a duration of less than 3 months. Exclusion was applied to patients with uncontrolled infections, other autoimmune diseases, pregnancy or lactation. Clinical symptoms, serum thyroxine and TRAb, thyroid ultrasound, and orbital computed tomography formed the basis for the diagnoses. PBMCs were isolated from around 10 ml of fresh peripheral blood by Ficoll-Paque density gradient centrifugation. Trizol reagent was used to extract total RNA, and RNA quality was then checked on an Agilent 2100 Bioanalyzer.

This clonotype has only a few counts. The target of this receptor is not known. The input lacks base qualities; no much larger clone sits a single base away. Sequenced input: blood. Recombination linked TRBV28 to TRBJ1-5, with the D gene call left open. The TCR comes from a man aged 25 to 40 with Graves' ophthalmopathy. The CDR3: CASSRSSRNNQPQHF. In nucleotide form, the sequence is TGTGCCAGCAGTAGAAGCTCGCGGAATAATCAGCCCCAGCATTTT.